This T cell receptor (beta chain) was captured in a study of cytomegalovirus exposure and HLA in healthy donors. Study at large: The roughly 700 first-cohort repertoires shared a platform with the roughly 110 validation repertoires, as reported in a later analysis.

General study results and limits: TCR sequences were mostly rare, though some public TCRs occurred in many donors. It was found in a later analysis that first-cohort TCR clusters tended to co-occur in the 100 to 150 validation repertoires. Cytomegalovirus-associated status was assigned to some 160 TCR beta chains.

The V gene end was trimmed by 8 bases and the J gene end by 8 bases; junction bases not matched to a gene: 8. There are 14 residues in the CDR3. Germline loops: CDR1 MNHNS, CDR2 SASEGT. About this clone: Its antigen is unidentified.

Here immunoSEQ multiplex PCR was the method, and the copy in TCRdb shows in-frame clones only, minus some. Seen here are 70,000 or so clones, 94% observed once, and the top ten hold about 2.1%. This clonotype was obtained from a woman between 18 and 30 years old in good health and CMV-seropositive. The material sequenced was PBMCs. This chain joins TRBV6-1 and TRBJ1-4; 10 bases are shared with TRBD1. CDR3 in amino acids: CASSEGTGVEKLFF. DNA for the CDR3: TGTGCCAGCTCTGAGGGGACAGGGGTCGAAAAACTGTTTTTT.